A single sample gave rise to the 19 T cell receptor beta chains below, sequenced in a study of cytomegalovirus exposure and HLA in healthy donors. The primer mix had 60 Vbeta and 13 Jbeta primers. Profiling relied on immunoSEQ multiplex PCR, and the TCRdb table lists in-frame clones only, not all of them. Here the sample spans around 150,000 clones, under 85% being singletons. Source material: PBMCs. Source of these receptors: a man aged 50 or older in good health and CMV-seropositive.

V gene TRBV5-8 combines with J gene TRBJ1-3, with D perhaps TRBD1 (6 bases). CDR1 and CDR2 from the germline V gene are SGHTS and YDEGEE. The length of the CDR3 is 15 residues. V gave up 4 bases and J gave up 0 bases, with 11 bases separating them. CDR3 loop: CASSKRTVSGNTIYF. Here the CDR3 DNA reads TGTGCCAGCAGCAAGAGGACAGTCTCTGGAAACACCATATATTTT.

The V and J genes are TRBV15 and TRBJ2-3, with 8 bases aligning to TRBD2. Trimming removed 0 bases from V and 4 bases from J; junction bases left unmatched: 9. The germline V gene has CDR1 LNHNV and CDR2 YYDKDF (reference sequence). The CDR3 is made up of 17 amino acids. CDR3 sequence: CATSRDRGGGVADTQYF. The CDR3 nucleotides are TGTGCCACCAGCAGAGATCGGGGGGGAGGGGTGGCAGATACGCAGTATTTT.

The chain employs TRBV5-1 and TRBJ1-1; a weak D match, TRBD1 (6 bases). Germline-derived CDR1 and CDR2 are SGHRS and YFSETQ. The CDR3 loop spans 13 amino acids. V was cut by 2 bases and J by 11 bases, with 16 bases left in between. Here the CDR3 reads CASSLSGQGLAFF. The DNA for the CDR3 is TGCGCCAGCAGCTTATCCGGCCAGGGGTTGGCTTTCTTT.

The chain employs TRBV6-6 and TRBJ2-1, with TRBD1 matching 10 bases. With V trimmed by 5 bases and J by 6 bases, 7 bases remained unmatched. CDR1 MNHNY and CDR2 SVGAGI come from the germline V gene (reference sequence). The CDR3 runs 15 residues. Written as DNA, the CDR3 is TGTGCCAGCAGTCCTCGGGACAGGGGCCTCAATGAGCAGTTCTTC. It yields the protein CASSPRDRGLNEQFF.

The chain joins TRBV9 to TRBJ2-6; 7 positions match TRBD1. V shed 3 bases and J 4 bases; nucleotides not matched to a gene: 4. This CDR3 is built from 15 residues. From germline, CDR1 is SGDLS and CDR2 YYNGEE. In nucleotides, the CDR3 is TGTGCCAGCAGCGCGACAGGGTCCGGGGCCAACGTCCTGACTTTC. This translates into CASSATGSGANVLTF.

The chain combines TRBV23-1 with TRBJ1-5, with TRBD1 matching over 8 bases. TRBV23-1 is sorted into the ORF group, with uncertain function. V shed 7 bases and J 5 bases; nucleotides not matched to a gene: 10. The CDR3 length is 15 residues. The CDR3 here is CASTTPDRVDQPQHF. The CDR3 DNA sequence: TGCGCCAGCACCACTCCGGACAGGGTGGATCAGCCCCAGCATTTT.

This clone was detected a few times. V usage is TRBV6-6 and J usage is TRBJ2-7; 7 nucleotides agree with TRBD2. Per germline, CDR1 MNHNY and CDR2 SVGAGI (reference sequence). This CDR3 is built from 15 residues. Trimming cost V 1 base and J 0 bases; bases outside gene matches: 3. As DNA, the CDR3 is TGTGCCAGCAGTTACTGGGGCGGGAGCTCCTACGAGCAGTACTTC. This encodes CASSYWGGSSYEQYF.

The DNA for the CDR3 is TGTGCCAGCAGCCGACAGAGCAACTCTGGAAACACCATATATTTT. This encodes CASSRQSNSGNTIYF. This chain connects TRBV6-5 to TRBJ1-3; tentatively, D is TRBD1 (5 bases). The CDR3 is 15 amino acids. Trimming cost V 6 bases and J 0 bases, with 12 bases left between them. CDR1 is MNHEY and CDR2 is SVGAGI in the germline V gene.

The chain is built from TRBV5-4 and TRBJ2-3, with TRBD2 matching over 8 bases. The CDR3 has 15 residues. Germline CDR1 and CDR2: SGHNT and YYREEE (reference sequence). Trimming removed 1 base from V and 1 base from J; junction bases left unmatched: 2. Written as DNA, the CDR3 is TGTGCCAGCAGCTTGCTGCGGGAGGGCACAGATACGCAGTATTTT. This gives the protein CASSLLREGTDTQYF.

CDR3 sequence (DNA): TGCAGCGTTGTTCGGGGGACCGGGGAGCTGTTTTTT. Its protein is CSVVRGTGELFF. The chain employs TRBV29-1 and TRBJ2-2, with a weak D call TRBD2 (6 bases). In germline, CDR1 is SQVTM, CDR2 ANQGSEA. The CDR3 covers 12 residues. V was trimmed by 4 bases and J by 5 bases, leaving 8 bases between them.

The CDR3 is CASSARLAGYQETQYF. In nucleotides, the CDR3 is TGTGCCAGCAGCGCCCGACTAGCGGGCTACCAAGAGACCCAGTACTTC. The chain carries TRBV5-4 and TRBJ2-5, with 10 bases matching TRBD2. V was pared by 4 bases and J by 0 bases, with 6 bases of the junction left unmatched. Germline lookup yields CDR1 SGHNT and CDR2 YYREEE (reference sequence). The CDR3 extends over 16 amino acids.

The CDR3 region is CASSFLAKLFF. The CDR3 nucleotides are TGTGCCAGCAGTTTCTTGGCAAAACTGTTTTTT. The J gene is TRBJ1-4, the V gene TRBV28, with unresolved D. Germline CDR1 is MDHEN and CDR2 is SYDVKM. The CDR3 contains 11 residues. The V end was cut by 3 bases, the J end by 10 bases, with 6 bases between.

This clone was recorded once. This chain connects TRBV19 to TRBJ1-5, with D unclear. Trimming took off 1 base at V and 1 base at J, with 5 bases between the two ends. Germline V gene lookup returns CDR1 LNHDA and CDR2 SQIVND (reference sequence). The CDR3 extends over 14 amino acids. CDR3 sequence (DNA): TGTGCCAGTAGTATAGCTCAGAGCAATCAGCCCCAGCATTTT. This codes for CASSIAQSNQPQHF.

The CDR3 DNA sequence: TGTGCCAGCAGTTACTCGACAGGGGCCTACGAGCAGTACTTC. It codes for CASSYSTGAYEQYF. V and J are TRBV6-6 and TRBJ2-7; 8 bases are a match to TRBD1. V gave up 0 bases and J gave up 2 bases; unmatched junction bases: 0. There are 14 residues in the CDR3. The germline V gene encodes CDR1 MNHNY and CDR2 SVGAGI (reference sequence).

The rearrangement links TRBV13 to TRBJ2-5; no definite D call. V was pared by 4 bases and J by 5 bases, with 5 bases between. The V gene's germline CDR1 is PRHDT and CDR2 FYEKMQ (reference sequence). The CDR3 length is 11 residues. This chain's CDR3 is CASSSRETQYF. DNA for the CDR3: TGTGCCAGCAGCTCTCGGGAGACCCAGTACTTC.

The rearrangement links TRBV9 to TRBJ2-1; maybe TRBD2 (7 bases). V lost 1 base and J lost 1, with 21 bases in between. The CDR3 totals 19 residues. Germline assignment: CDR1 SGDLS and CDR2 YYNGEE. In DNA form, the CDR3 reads TGTGCCAGCAGCGTACCAATCATGGGGGGGCAGGGGTCCTACAATGAGCAGTTCTTC. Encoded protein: CASSVPIMGGQGSYNEQFF.

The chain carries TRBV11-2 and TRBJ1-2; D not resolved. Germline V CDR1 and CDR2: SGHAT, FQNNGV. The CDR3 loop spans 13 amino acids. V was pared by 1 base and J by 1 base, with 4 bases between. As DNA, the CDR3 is TGTGCCAGCAGCTTAGGGCTTAACTATGGCTACACCTTC. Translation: CASSLGLNYGYTF.

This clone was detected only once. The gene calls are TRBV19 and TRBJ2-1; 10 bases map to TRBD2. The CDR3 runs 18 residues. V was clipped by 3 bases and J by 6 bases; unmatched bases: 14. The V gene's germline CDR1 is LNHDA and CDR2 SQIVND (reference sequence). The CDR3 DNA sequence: TGTGCCAGTAGTATTCTCCTAATAGCGGGGGGCACCCCCAATGAGCAGTTCTTC. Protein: CASSILLIAGGTPNEQFF.

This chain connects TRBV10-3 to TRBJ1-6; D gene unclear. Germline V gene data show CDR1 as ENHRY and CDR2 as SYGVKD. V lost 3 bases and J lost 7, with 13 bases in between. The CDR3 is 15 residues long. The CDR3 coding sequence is TGTGCCATCAGTGAAGGAGGGCCGGGAAATTCACCCCTCCACTTT. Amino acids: CAISEGGPGNSPLHF.